The 15 T cell receptor beta chains listed next were all sequenced from one sample in a study of beta chain features in type 1 diabetes. Study observations and caveats: Type 1 diabetes patients showed a moderate but significant shortening of TCRB CDR3s in all four CD4+ subsets.

These TCRs' antigens remain unknown. Since all of the isolated RNA was reverse transcribed, expressed TCRB transcripts were what got sequenced. Using immunoSEQ multiplex PCR, the repertoire was profiled, and TCRdb retains in-frame clones only, with some absent. Of nearly 700,000 clones in the sample, 10% to 15% were seen once. Sequenced: naive CD4+ T cells from blood. These receptors were obtained from a man younger than 35 with type 1 diabetes.

A few counts support this clone. The rearrangement joins TRBV29-1 to TRBJ2-2; 7 bases agree with TRBD1. After removal of 5 bases from V and 2 bases from J, the junction contained 5 bases not matched to a gene. The germline CDR1 and CDR2 sequences are SQVTM and ANQGSEA. CDR3 length equals 14 residues. CDR3 DNA: TGCAGCGTTCGGACAGGAGTCAACACCGGGGAGCTGTTTTTT. Amino acids: CSVRTGVNTGELFF.

The chain couples TRBV15 to TRBJ1-2; no reliable D call. CDR3 length: 15 residues. The V end was cut by 0 bases, the J end by 6 bases, with 14 bases between. From germline, CDR1 is LNHNV and CDR2 YYDKDF (reference sequence). The chain's CDR3 is CATSRDSPAGDGYTF. The CDR3 DNA follows: TGTGCCACCAGCAGAGATAGCCCTGCCGGGGATGGCTACACCTTC.

This clone was observed a few times. The CDR3: CASSPTEGYTEAFF. The CDR3 nucleotides are TGTGCCAGCTCACCCACGGAGGGATACACTGAAGCTTTCTTT. The chain joins TRBV18 to TRBJ1-1; D remains ambiguous. The germline gives CDR1 KGHSH, CDR2 LQKENI. V lost 3 bases and J lost 3, with 11 bases in between. The CDR3 length is 14 residues.

The V call is TRBV6-4, the J call TRBJ2-7; 7 positions match TRBD1. Germline V gene data show CDR1 as MRHNA and CDR2 as SNTAGT. Trimming cost V 3 bases and J 3 bases; bases outside gene matches: 5. The CDR3 runs to 14 residues. The CDR3 nucleotides read TGTGCCAGCAGTGAAGAGCAGGGGGACTACGAGCAGTACTTC. As protein: CASSEEQGDYEQYF.

The chain couples TRBV30 to TRBJ1-2; weak D call: TRBD1 (6 bases). V shed 3 bases and J shed 7 bases, with 18 bases lying between them. Germline V gene lookup returns CDR1 GTSNPN and CDR2 SVGIG (reference sequence). The length of the CDR3 is 14 residues. The CDR3 DNA reads TGTGCCTGGAGCCTAGGGGGAGCGTCAAGTGGCTACACCTTC. This gives the protein CAWSLGGASSGYTF. Full variable domain (remainder filled in from reference TRBV30 and TRBJ1-2): SQTIHQWPATLVQPVGSPLSLECTVEGTSNPNLYWYRQAAGRGLQLLFYSVGIGQISSEVPQNLSASRPQDRQFILSSKKLLLSDSGFYLCAWSLGGASSGYTFGSGTRLTVV.

Concerning this clone itself: This same CDR3 is encoded by further DNA sequences in the sample. V and J are TRBV5-6 and TRBJ1-1, with D unclear. The CDR3 contains 11 residues. V was trimmed by 4 bases and J by 2 bases, leaving 3 bases between them. Per the germline V gene, CDR1 is SGHDT and CDR2 is YYEEEE. The CDR3 region is CASSRNTEAFF. The CDR3 nucleotides read TGTGCCAGCAGCCGTAACACTGAAGCTTTCTTT.

V usage is TRBV28 and J usage is TRBJ2-7; no reliable D call. This CDR3 region has 13 residues. V lost 7 bases and J 5 bases, leaving 15 bases between the germline ends. CDR1 is MDHEN and CDR2 is SYDVKM in the germline V gene. This CDR3 reads CASTSIQDDEQYF. CDR3 DNA sequence: TGTGCCAGCACCTCAATCCAAGACGACGAGCAGTACTTC.

V gene TRBV30 combines with J gene TRBJ2-5; D is possibly TRBD2 (6 bases). The V gene lost 3 bases and the J gene lost 9 bases, with 17 bases spanning the gap. Germline assignment: CDR1 GTSNPN and CDR2 SVGIG (reference sequence). This CDR3 has 13 residues. The CDR3 spells CAWRAGLTSAQYF. The CDR3 nucleotides are TGTGCCTGGAGGGCGGGGCTGACGTCGGCCCAGTACTTC.

V is TRBV6-5 and J is TRBJ1-3; no reliable D call. Trimming stripped 6 bases from V and 0 bases from J, with 6 bases between. Germline-derived CDR1 and CDR2 are MNHEY and SVGAGI. CDR3 length: 13 amino acids. The CDR3 reads CASRESSGNTIYF. The CDR3 coding sequence is TGTGCCAGCAGAGAAAGCTCTGGAAACACCATATATTTT.

This clone has a handful of counts. The chain couples TRBV2 to TRBJ1-1; D is undetermined. The germline gives CDR1 SNHLY, CDR2 FYNNEI. The CDR3 consists of 13 residues. V was shortened by 4 bases and J by 1 base, with 7 bases between the two germline ends. The CDR3 is CASSGQKNTEAFF. CDR3 DNA: TGTGCCAGCAGTGGGCAGAAGAACACTGAAGCTTTCTTT.

This clone showed up just a few times. The J gene is TRBJ2-2, the V gene TRBV14; D is perhaps TRBD1 (5 bases). This CDR3 has 15 residues. Deletions cut 4 bases from V and 1 base from J, with 10 bases between. Germline V lookup: CDR1 SGHDN, CDR2 FVKESK. CDR3 sequence reads: CASSPGHRNTGELFF. CDR3 nucleotide sequence: TGTGCCAGCAGCCCAGGACATCGGAACACCGGGGAGCTGTTTTTT.

This clone was seen a handful of times. This chain links TRBV6-5 with TRBJ1-3; a weak D match, TRBD1 (5 bases). This CDR3 region has 14 residues. CDR1 and CDR2 from the germline V gene are MNHEY and SVGAGI. V lost 6 bases and J lost 4, with 13 bases in between. The CDR3 reads CASRPGGTGNTIYF. The CDR3 nucleotides are TGTGCCAGCAGACCTGGGGGGACGGGAAACACCATATATTTT.

The chain combines TRBV5-4 with TRBJ2-3; TRBD1 agrees at 7 bases. The junction had 4 bases not matched to a gene; V was cut back by 1 base and J by 5 bases. The CDR3 totals 14 residues. CDR1 and CDR2 (germline): SGHNT, YYREEE (reference sequence). The CDR3 here is CASSLTGAVDTQYF. The CDR3 DNA follows: TGTGCCAGCAGCTTGACAGGGGCGGTAGATACGCAGTATTTT.

This clone was seen a few times. This CDR3 is CASSLVLQNNEQFF. CDR3 DNA sequence: TGTGCCAGCAGCTTAGTTCTACAGAATAATGAGCAGTTCTTC. The rearrangement links TRBV11-2 to TRBJ2-1; D not resolved. Trimming took off 1 base at V and 7 bases at J, with 11 bases between the two ends. The germline V gene encodes CDR1 SGHAT and CDR2 FQNNGV. The CDR3 is 14 residues long.

This clone has just a few counts. The V gene is TRBV5-1, the J gene TRBJ2-1, with 8 nucleotides matching TRBD1. Germline V lookup: CDR1 SGHRS, CDR2 YFSETQ. V shed 4 bases and J 6 bases; nucleotides not matched to a gene: 3. The CDR3 runs 13 residues. CDR3 DNA: TGCGCCAGCAGCATACAGGGGGGCAATGAGCAGTTCTTC. It encodes CASSIQGGNEQFF.